This T cell receptor (beta chain) was obtained from a study of T cells in Graves' hyperthyroidism and ophthalmopathy. Trimming cost V 5 bases and J 6 bases; bases outside gene matches: 8. Looked up from germline, CDR1 is LNHDA and CDR2 is SQIVND (reference sequence). The CDR3 runs to 15 residues. This clonotype was seen repeatedly, ten times or more. Clinical symptoms, serum thyroxine, TRAb, thyroid ultrasound and orbital computed tomography established diagnosis. TCR beta CDR3 regions were amplified from RNA transcripts. First-round RT-PCR targeting the TCR CDR3 was performed with the HTBI primer set. A single record per CDR3 protein comes from TCRdb applying MiXCR to the multiplex PCR reads. The sample holds roughly 400,000 distinct CDR3 sequences, about 14% seen once.

This clonotype originated in a man aged 45-65 years with Graves' ophthalmopathy. The sample consisted of blood. The genes are TRBV19 and TRBJ2-7, with 12 bases fitting TRBD2. The CDR3 DNA is TGTGCCAGTAGTCCTCGACTAGCGGGAGTTTTCGAGCAGTACTTC. Translation: CASSPRLAGVFEQYF.